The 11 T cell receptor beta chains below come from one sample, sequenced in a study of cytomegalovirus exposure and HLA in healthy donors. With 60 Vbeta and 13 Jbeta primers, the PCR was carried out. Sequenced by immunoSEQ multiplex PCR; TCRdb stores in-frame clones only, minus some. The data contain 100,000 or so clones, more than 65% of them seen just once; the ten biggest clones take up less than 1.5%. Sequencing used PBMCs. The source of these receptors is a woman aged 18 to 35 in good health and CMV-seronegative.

The CDR3 coding sequence is TGTGCCAGCAGTTTAGGACAGGTCTATAATTCACCCCTCCACTTT. This gives the protein CASSLGQVYNSPLHF. The rearrangement uses TRBV28 and TRBJ1-6; 7 nucleotides match TRBD1. With 2 bases clipped from V and 3 bases from J, the junction kept 1 base outside the gene matches. The CDR3 extends over 15 amino acids. Germline assignment: CDR1 MDHEN and CDR2 SYDVKM.

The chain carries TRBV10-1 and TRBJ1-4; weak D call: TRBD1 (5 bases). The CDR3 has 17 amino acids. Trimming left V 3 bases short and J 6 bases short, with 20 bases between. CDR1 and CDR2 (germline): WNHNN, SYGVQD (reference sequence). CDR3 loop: CASSDRVREVGDEKLFF. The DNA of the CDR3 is TGCGCCAGCAGTGACCGAGTCAGGGAAGTTGGTGATGAAAAACTGTTTTTT.

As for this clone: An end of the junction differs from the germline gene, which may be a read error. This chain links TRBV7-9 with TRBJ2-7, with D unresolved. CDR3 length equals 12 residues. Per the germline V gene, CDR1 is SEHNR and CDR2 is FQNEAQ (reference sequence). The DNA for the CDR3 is TGTGCCAGCAGCCCCCACCCCTACGAACAGTACTTC. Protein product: CASSPHPYEQYF.

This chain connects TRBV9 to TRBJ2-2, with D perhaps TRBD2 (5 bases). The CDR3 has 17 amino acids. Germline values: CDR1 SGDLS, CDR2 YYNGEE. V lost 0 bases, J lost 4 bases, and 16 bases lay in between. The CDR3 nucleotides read TGTGCCAGCAGCGTAGAAGGGAGAGGTCGGGGCACCGGGGAGCTGTTTTTT. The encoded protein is CASSVEGRGRGTGELFF.

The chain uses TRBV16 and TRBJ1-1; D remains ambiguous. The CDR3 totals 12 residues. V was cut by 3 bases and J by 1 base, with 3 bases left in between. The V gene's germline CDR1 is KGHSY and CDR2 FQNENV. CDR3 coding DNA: TGTGCCAGCAGCCACGGGAACACTGAAGCTTTCTTT. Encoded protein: CASSHGNTEAFF.

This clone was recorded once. In DNA form, the CDR3 reads TGTGCCAGCAGCCTTCGACTAGCGCCGAGCTCCTACGAGCAGTACTTC. It is translated as CASSLRLAPSSYEQYF. The chain employs TRBV7-8 and TRBJ2-7; the match to TRBD2 covers 8 bases. The CDR3 consists of 16 residues. Trimming cost V 5 bases and J 0 bases; bases outside gene matches: 9. Germline V gene sequence: CDR1 SGHVS, CDR2 FQNEAQ. Together with reference TRBV7-8 and TRBJ2-7, the CDR3 gives the full variable domain: GAGVSQSPRYKVAKRGQDVALRCDPISGHVSLFWYQQALGQGPEFLTYFQNEAQLDKSGLPSDRFFAERPEGSVSTLKIQRTQQEDSAVYLCASSLRLAPSSYEQYFGPGTRLTVT.

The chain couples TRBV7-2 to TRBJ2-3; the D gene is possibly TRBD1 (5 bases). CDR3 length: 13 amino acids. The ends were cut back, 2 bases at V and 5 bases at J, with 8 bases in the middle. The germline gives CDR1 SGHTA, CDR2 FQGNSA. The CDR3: CASSLSREDTQYF. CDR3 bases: TGTGCCAGCAGCTTAAGCAGGGAAGATACGCAGTATTTT.

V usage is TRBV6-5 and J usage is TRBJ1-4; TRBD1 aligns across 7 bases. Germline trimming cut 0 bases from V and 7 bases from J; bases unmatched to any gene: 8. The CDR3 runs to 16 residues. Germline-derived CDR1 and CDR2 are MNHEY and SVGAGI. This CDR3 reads CASSYSIRQGFEKLFF. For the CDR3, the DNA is TGTGCCAGCAGTTACTCGATAAGACAGGGTTTTGAAAAACTGTTTTTT.

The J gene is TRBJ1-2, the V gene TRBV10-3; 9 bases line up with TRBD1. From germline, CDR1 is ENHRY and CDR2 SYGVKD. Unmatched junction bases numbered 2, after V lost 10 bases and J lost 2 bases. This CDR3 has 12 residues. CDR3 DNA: TGTGCCAGCGGGACAGGGAACTATGGCTACACCTTC. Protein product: CASGTGNYGYTF.

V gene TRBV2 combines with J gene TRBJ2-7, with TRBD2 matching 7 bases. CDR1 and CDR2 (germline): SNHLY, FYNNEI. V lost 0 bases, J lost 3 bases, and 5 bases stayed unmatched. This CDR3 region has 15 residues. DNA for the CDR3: TGTGCCAGCAGTGAAGCTGGGGGGGATCTCTACGAGCAGTACTTC. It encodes CASSEAGGDLYEQYF.

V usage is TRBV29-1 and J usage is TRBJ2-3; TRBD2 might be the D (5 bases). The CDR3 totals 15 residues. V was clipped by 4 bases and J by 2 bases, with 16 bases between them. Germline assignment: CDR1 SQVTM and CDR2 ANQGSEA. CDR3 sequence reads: CSVAFYGSITDTQYF. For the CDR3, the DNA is TGCAGCGTTGCATTTTATGGGAGCATCACAGATACGCAGTATTTT.